The 20 T cell receptor beta chains below come from one sample, sequenced in a study of OX40 agonist ivuxolimab in advanced cancers. This table comes from immunoSEQ multiplex PCR, and its TCRdb copy is limited to in-frame clones, with some not included. The data contain 80,000 to 95,000 clones, approximately 90% of them singletons. The sample consisted of CD4+ or CD8+ T cells sorted from blood, taken in a trial of the OX40 agonist ivuxolimab. The receptors were sampled from an adult with an advanced solid tumor such as melanoma, head and neck, liver or kidney cancer.

The rearrangement uses TRBV6-6 and TRBJ2-5, with D hard to call. The V end was cut by 7 bases, the J end by 4 bases, with 13 bases between. The CDR3 has 13 residues. The germline CDR1 and CDR2 sequences are MNHNY and SVGAGI (reference sequence). This CDR3 reads CASNYGPGETQYF. The CDR3 bases are TGTGCCAGCAACTACGGACCGGGAGAGACCCAGTACTTC.

This rearrangement joins TRBV6-1 to TRBJ1-1, with TRBD1 matching over 7 bases. Trimming at V came to 3 bases and at J to 1 base, leaving 11 bases not matched to a gene. Per the germline V gene, CDR1 is MNHNS and CDR2 is SASEGT. The CDR3 sequence is 17 residues long. The CDR3 here is CASSDKGRGRGNTEAFF. CDR3 DNA: TGTGCCAGCAGTGATAAAGGAAGGGGGCGGGGGAACACTGAAGCTTTCTTT.

The V gene is TRBV7-3, the J gene TRBJ1-2; 8 nucleotides align to TRBD1. The CDR3 is made up of 14 amino acids. Germline V gives CDR1 SGHTA, CDR2 FQGTGA. Trimming took 2 bases from V and 8 from J; bases not matched to a gene: 7. The DNA of the CDR3 is TGTGCCAGCAGCTTAGATGGACAGGGCAGGGGCTACACCTTC. Translating it yields CASSLDGQGRGYTF.

The chain has TRBV9 and TRBJ2-2; 7 nucleotides align to TRBD2. The junction had 4 bases not matched to a gene; V was cut back by 0 bases and J by 2 bases. Germline V gives CDR1 SGDLS, CDR2 YYNGEE. The CDR3 length is 16 residues. The CDR3 loop reads CASSVGRGRNTGELFF. In nucleotides, the CDR3 is TGTGCCAGCAGCGTAGGGCGGGGGAGAAACACCGGGGAGCTGTTTTTT. The full variable domain, its missing parts supplied by reference TRBV9 and TRBJ2-2, is DSGVTQTPKHLITATGQRVTLRCSPRSGDLSVYWYQQSLDQGLQFLIQYYNGEERAKGNILERFSAQQFPDLHSELNLSSLELGDSALYFCASSVGRGRNTGELFFGEGSRLTVL.

The V call is TRBV7-3, the J call TRBJ2-1, with 10 positions matching TRBD2. The CDR3 extends over 15 amino acids. Germline CDR1 reads SGHTA; CDR2 reads FQGTGA. J gave up 9 bases and V 5 bases, and 10 bases lay outside the gene matches. In DNA form, the CDR3 reads TGTGCCAGCAGCCAGTGGAGCGGGAGGGGGGTTGAGCAGTTCTTC. It codes for CASSQWSGRGVEQFF. The full variable domain, rest sourced from reference TRBV7-3 and TRBJ2-1, is GAGVSQTPSNKVTEKGKYVELRCDPISGHTALYWYRQSLGQGPEFLIYFQGTGAADDSGLPNDRFFAVRPEGSVSTLKIQRTERGDSAVYLCASSQWSGRGVEQFFGPGTRLTVL.

The rearrangement links TRBV7-8 to TRBJ2-1; 7 bases align to TRBD1. Losses at the gene ends were 1 base for V and 5 bases for J; bases not matched to a gene: 8. This CDR3 is 16 amino acids long. Germline CDR1 is SGHVS and CDR2 is FQNEAQ. The CDR3 DNA sequence: TGTGCCAGCAGCTTAGAGGGGGCAGTGACACACAATGAGCAGTTCTTC. Translation gives CASSLEGAVTHNEQFF.

The rearrangement uses TRBV6-1 and TRBJ2-7; 10 bases are a match to TRBD1. V lost 6 bases to trimming and J lost 4 bases; unmatched junction nucleotides: 9. The CDR3 contains 15 residues. Germline V gene sequence: CDR1 MNHNS, CDR2 SASEGT. This CDR3 is CASRHDRDRGYEQYF. The CDR3 nucleotides read TGTGCCAGCAGGCATGACAGGGACAGGGGTTACGAGCAGTACTTC.

V usage is TRBV2 and J usage is TRBJ2-7; 9 bases agree with TRBD1. Germline CDR1 is SNHLY and CDR2 is FYNNEI. With 7 bases clipped from V and 2 bases from J, the junction kept 6 bases outside the gene matches. The CDR3 contains 14 residues. CDR3 in amino acids: CASKSGTGTYEQYF. The CDR3 DNA is TGTGCCAGCAAATCCGGGACAGGGACCTACGAGCAGTACTTC. The whole variable domain, remainder taken from reference TRBV2 and TRBJ2-7, is EPEVTQTPSHQVTQMGQEVILRCVPISNHLYFYWYRQILGQKVEFLVSFYNNEISEKSEIFDDQFSVERPDGSNFTLKIRSTKLEDSAMYFCASKSGTGTYEQYFGPGTRLTVT.

This clone has just one count. V usage is TRBV28 and J usage is TRBJ2-1; D not certain. Per germline, CDR1 MDHEN and CDR2 SYDVKM. Trimming removed 4 bases from V and 7 bases from J, with 11 bases in between. CDR3 size: 13 residues. The CDR3 loop reads CASSSGQRNEQFF. CDR3 coding DNA: TGTGCCAGCAGTTCCGGGCAGAGGAATGAGCAGTTCTTC.

This clone appeared once. This chain links TRBV18 with TRBJ1-1; no clear D gene. This CDR3 contains 13 residues. Trimming pared 3 bases from V and 3 bases from J, leaving 8 bases between. Germline-derived CDR1 and CDR2 are KGHSH and LQKENI. The CDR3 DNA reads TGTGCCAGCTCACCCAGTGTGCACACTGAAGCTTTCTTT. It codes for CASSPSVHTEAFF.

V is TRBV5-1 and J is TRBJ2-5; TRBD2 is a possible D gene (6 bases). V dropped 0 bases and J dropped 5 bases, with 8 bases sitting between them. Per germline, CDR1 SGHRS and CDR2 YFSETQ. The CDR3 contains 13 residues. The chain's CDR3 is CASSLDGGETQYF. CDR3 DNA: TGCGCCAGCAGCTTGGATGGGGGGGAGACCCAGTACTTC.

This chain links TRBV6-5 with TRBJ2-7; 12 bases are a match to TRBD2. J gave up 7 bases and V 8 bases, and 3 bases lay outside the gene matches. Per the germline V gene, CDR1 is MNHEY and CDR2 is SVGAGI. The CDR3 has 12 amino acids. The CDR3: CASGLAGNEQYF. In DNA form, the CDR3 reads TGTGCCAGCGGACTAGCGGGAAATGAGCAGTACTTC.

A word on this clone: This CDR3 is also generated by other DNA sequences in the sample. This chain connects TRBV15 to TRBJ1-4; D call uncertain. Trimming took 0 bases from V and 5 from J, leaving 7 bases between them. The CDR3 contains 14 residues. Germline assignment: CDR1 LNHNV and CDR2 YYDKDF (reference sequence). In DNA form, the CDR3 reads TGTGCCACCAGCAGAGATCGCGGGAATGAAAAACTGTTTTTT. Its translation is CATSRDRGNEKLFF.

V gene TRBV6-5 combines with J gene TRBJ2-1, with D hard to call. Looked up from germline, CDR1 is MNHEY and CDR2 is SVGAGI. This CDR3 is 14 amino acids long. The CDR3 sequence: CAIGRRSSYNEQFF. CDR3 sequence (DNA): TGTGCTATCGGACGGAGAAGCTCCTACAATGAGCAGTTCTTC.

This clone was recorded once. The chain is built from TRBV7-2 and TRBJ2-1, with D possibly being TRBD2 (6 bases). The CDR3 is made up of 15 amino acids. The germline gives CDR1 SGHTA, CDR2 FQGNSA. With 3 bases removed from V and 0 bases from J, the gap between germline ends came to 9 bases. The chain's CDR3 is CASSFNGGSYNEQFF. Here the CDR3 DNA reads TGTGCCAGCAGCTTTAACGGGGGCTCCTACAATGAGCAGTTCTTC.

This chain connects TRBV6-6 to TRBJ1-3, with D possibly matching TRBD1 (6 bases). CDR1 and CDR2 from the germline V gene are MNHNY and SVGAGI (reference sequence). CDR3 size: 13 residues. V shed 6 bases and J shed 0 bases, with 6 bases lying between them. CDR3 protein: CASRQGSGNTIYF. CDR3 nucleotide sequence: TGTGCCAGCAGACAGGGCTCTGGAAACACCATATATTTT.

The chain combines TRBV4-1 with TRBJ2-3; 7 bases are a match to TRBD2. The ends lost 1 base at V and 3 bases at J; junction bases unmatched: 10. The germline V gene encodes CDR1 MGHRA and CDR2 YSYEKL. The CDR3 spans 17 residues. The CDR3 sequence is CASSQAPQAGVTDTQYF. CDR3 nucleotides: TGCGCCAGCAGCCAAGCGCCCCAGGCGGGAGTAACAGATACGCAGTATTTT.

This chain links TRBV6-1 with TRBJ2-7; D is ambiguous. Germline CDR1 is MNHNS and CDR2 is SASEGT. This CDR3 comprises 15 residues. V lost 6 bases and J 2 bases, leaving 17 bases between the germline ends. The CDR3 DNA reads TGTGCCAGCAGCCAAAGCCCCGCACTCGCCTACGAGCAGTACTTC. It specifies CASSQSPALAYEQYF.

CDR3 region: CASSSFRGLTSGANVLTF. The CDR3 DNA reads as TGCGCCAGCAGCTCCTTTCGGGGTCTCACCTCTGGGGCCAACGTCCTGACTTTC. This chain uses TRBV5-1 with TRBJ2-6, with D possibly matching TRBD2 (5 bases). Trimming took off 3 bases at V and 0 bases at J, with 16 bases between the two ends. CDR1 and CDR2 from the germline V gene are SGHRS and YFSETQ. This CDR3 contains 18 residues.

The chain carries TRBV10-3 and TRBJ2-1; 11 bases map to TRBD2. J was trimmed by 8 bases and V by 7 bases; bases with no gene match: 16. Germline CDR1 and CDR2: ENHRY and SYGVKD. The CDR3 is made up of 17 amino acids. This chain's CDR3 is CAINEQKLAGGRDEQFF. The CDR3 nucleotides read TGTGCCATCAACGAACAGAAATTAGCGGGAGGGAGGGATGAGCAGTTCTTC.